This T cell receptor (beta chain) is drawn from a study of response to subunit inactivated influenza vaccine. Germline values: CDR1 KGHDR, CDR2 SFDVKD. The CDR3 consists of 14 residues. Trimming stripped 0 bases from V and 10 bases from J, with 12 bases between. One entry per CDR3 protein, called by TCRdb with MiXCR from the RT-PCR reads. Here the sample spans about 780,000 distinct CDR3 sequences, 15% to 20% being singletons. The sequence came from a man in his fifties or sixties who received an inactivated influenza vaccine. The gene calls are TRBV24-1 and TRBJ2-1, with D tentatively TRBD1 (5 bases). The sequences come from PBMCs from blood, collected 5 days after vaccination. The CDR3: CATSDLQGVGEQFF. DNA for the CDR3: TGTGCCACCAGTGATTTGCAGGGTGTCGGGGAGCAGTTCTTC.